This passage covers 16 T cell receptor beta chains from one sample sequenced in a study of blood T cell repertoires in COVID-19. Profiled with immunoSEQ multiplex PCR; TCRdb holds only in-frame clones, not every one. The sample has 93,000 or so clones, roughly nine tenths seen once. Sequenced input: peripheral blood. The receptors shown here come from a woman of 80 years or more in a cohort sampled during active COVID-19.

The chain is built from TRBV15 and TRBJ2-7, with D maybe TRBD2 (6 bases). The CDR3 is 14 amino acids. Germline V gene sequence: CDR1 LNHNV, CDR2 YYDKDF (reference sequence). Trimming cost V 0 bases and J 6 bases, with 12 bases left between them. The CDR3 nucleotides read TGTGCCACCAGCAGAGATCAAGGAGGGATCGAGCAGTACTTC. Amino acids: CATSRDQGGIEQYF.

This clone was counted between two and nine times. The V gene is TRBV9, the J gene TRBJ1-6; 8 nucleotides line up with TRBD1. CDR1 is SGDLS and CDR2 is YYNGEE in the germline V gene. V lost 0 bases, J lost 10 bases, and 6 bases stayed unmatched. There are 15 residues in the CDR3. CDR3 residues: CASSVGQGARSPLHF. The CDR3, as DNA: TGTGCCAGCAGCGTAGGGCAGGGGGCGCGATCACCCCTCCACTTT.

The rearrangement joins TRBV27 to TRBJ2-7; 9 bases are shared with TRBD1. Per germline, CDR1 MNHEY and CDR2 SMNVEV (reference sequence). The junction had 3 bases not matched to a gene; V was cut back by 3 bases and J by 3 bases. The CDR3 extends over 14 amino acids. As DNA, the CDR3 is TGTGCCAGCAGTTTCTTGGACAGGGGCTACGAGCAGTACTTC. Translation gives CASSFLDRGYEQYF.

V gene TRBV15 combines with J gene TRBJ2-7, with D tentatively TRBD2 (5 bases). The ends were cut back, 0 bases at V and 2 bases at J, with 11 bases in the middle. Germline V gene sequence: CDR1 LNHNV, CDR2 YYDKDF (reference sequence). The CDR3 runs 15 residues. The CDR3: CATSRDNRGTYEQYF. As DNA, the CDR3 is TGTGCCACCAGCAGAGATAATCGGGGAACCTACGAGCAGTACTTC. Full variable domain (rest looked up from reference TRBV15 and TRBJ2-7): DAMVIQNPRYQVTQFGKPVTLSCSQTLNHNVMYWYQQKSSQAPKLLFHYYDKDFNNEADTPDNFQSRRPNTSFCFLDIRSPGLGDTAMYLCATSRDNRGTYEQYFGPGTRLTVT.

The chain couples TRBV9 to TRBJ2-3; D might be TRBD2 (5 bases). CDR1 is SGDLS and CDR2 is YYNGEE in the germline V gene. Deletions cut 0 bases from V and 6 bases from J, with 11 bases between. The CDR3 runs to 14 residues. CDR3 residues: CASSVGSSRDTQYF. The CDR3 DNA reads TGTGCCAGCAGCGTAGGGTCTAGCCGGGATACGCAGTATTTT.

J is TRBJ1-3 and V is TRBV19; no reliable D call. The germline V and J ends were trimmed by 4 bases and 4 bases, with 11 bases remaining between them. Germline CDR1 reads LNHDA; CDR2 reads SQIVND (reference sequence). The CDR3 length is 14 residues. The CDR3 loop reads CASSSPGGGNTIYF. The CDR3 DNA reads TGTGCCAGTAGTAGTCCGGGAGGAGGAAACACCATATATTTT.

This chain joins TRBV19 and TRBJ1-4; no firm D call. The CDR3 contains 14 residues. Germline lookup yields CDR1 LNHDA and CDR2 SQIVND (reference sequence). Trimming removed 0 bases at V and 5 bases at J, with 7 bases between. The CDR3 bases are TGTGCCAGTAGTATAGACAGGCTAAATGAAAAACTGTTTTTT. Translating it yields CASSIDRLNEKLFF.

The chain couples TRBV19 to TRBJ2-5, with a possible D match to TRBD2 (7 bases). V was clipped by 3 bases and J by 4 bases, with 18 bases between them. The CDR3 sequence is 16 residues long. CDR1 LNHDA and CDR2 SQIVND come from the germline V gene (reference sequence). The CDR3 DNA follows: TGTGCCAGTAGTATTAAGGTAACGGGGGGCCGAGAGACCCAGTACTTC. Its protein product is CASSIKVTGGRETQYF.

The V call is TRBV5-1, the J call TRBJ2-3; 9 bases fit TRBD1. V lost 0 bases, J lost 2 bases, and 19 bases stayed unmatched. The CDR3 runs 21 residues. CDR1 and CDR2 (germline): SGHRS, YFSETQ. CDR3 DNA sequence: TGCGCCAGCAGCTTGGACAGGGGGCACGGAAACCCATACGCTCTCACAGATACGCAGTATTTT. This translates into CASSLDRGHGNPYALTDTQYF.

The V and J genes are TRBV6-5 and TRBJ1-5, with a weak D call TRBD1 (5 bases). Between the trimmed V and J ends, which lost 0 bases and 3 bases, there was a span of 9 bases. This CDR3 is built from 15 residues. CDR1 and CDR2 (germline): MNHEY, SVGAGI. CDR3 region: CASSYSRQINQPQHF. CDR3 DNA sequence: TGTGCCAGCAGTTACTCGAGACAGATCAATCAGCCCCAGCATTTT.

The J gene is TRBJ1-2, the V gene TRBV5-1, with D hard to call. V gave up 4 bases and J gave up 3 bases, with 16 bases separating them. Looked up from germline, CDR1 is SGHRS and CDR2 is YFSETQ. The CDR3 totals 15 residues. CDR3: CASSPTAGYDYGYTF. The CDR3 DNA sequence: TGCGCCAGCAGCCCCACCGCAGGATACGACTATGGCTACACCTTC.

The gene calls are TRBV3-1 (or the pseudogene TRBV3-2) and TRBJ2-2, with D perhaps matching TRBD2 (5 bases). The V gene lost 7 bases and the J gene lost 6 bases, with 6 bases spanning the gap. The CDR3 spans 11 residues. Germline assignment: CDR1 LGHDT and CDR2 YNNKEL (reference sequence). The CDR3 loop is CASTRAGELFF. The CDR3 nucleotides read TGTGCCAGCACGAGGGCCGGGGAGCTGTTTTTT.

The J gene is TRBJ1-1, the V gene TRBV5-1, with 7 bases fitting TRBD1. The CDR3 length is 16 residues. Germline lookup yields CDR1 SGHRS and CDR2 YFSETQ. V was pared by 4 bases and J by 1 base, with 10 bases of the junction left unmatched. The CDR3 loop is CASSPTGADRNTEAFF. The CDR3 DNA is TGCGCCAGCAGCCCTACAGGGGCGGATAGGAACACTGAAGCTTTCTTT. The full variable domain, completed using reference TRBV5-1 and TRBJ1-1, is KAGVTQTPRYLIKTRGQQVTLSCSPISGHRSVSWYQQTPGQGLQFLFEYFSETQRNKGNFPGRFSGRQFSNSRSEMNVSTLELGDSALYLCASSPTGADRNTEAFFGQGTRLTVV.

This clone was detected a few times. The rearrangement joins TRBV14 to TRBJ1-6; D uncertain. This CDR3 is built from 13 residues. Germline V gene data show CDR1 as SGHDN and CDR2 as FVKESK. V was cut by 3 bases and J by 3 bases, with 3 bases left in between. DNA of the CDR3: TGTGCCAGCAGCCAGAGCTATAATTCACCCCTCCACTTT. Protein product: CASSQSYNSPLHF.

The rearrangement joins TRBV28 to TRBJ2-2; D unresolved. Germline V gene lookup returns CDR1 MDHEN and CDR2 SYDVKM. With 3 bases removed from V and 2 bases from J, the gap between germline ends came to 13 bases. The CDR3 is made up of 16 amino acids. The CDR3 DNA sequence: TGTGCCAGCAGTTTGGGCCGCGTGTTTAACACCGGGGAGCTGTTTTTT. This translates into CASSLGRVFNTGELFF.

The gene calls are TRBV20-1 and TRBJ1-2; 7 nucleotides match TRBD1. Germline loops: CDR1 DFQATT, CDR2 SNEGSKA (reference sequence). This CDR3 comprises 10 residues. CDR3 sequence: CSQTGHGYTF. CDR3 in DNA: TGCAGCCAGACAGGGCATGGCTACACCTTC.